This T cell receptor (beta chain) was sequenced during a study of T-cell reconstitution after alpha-beta-depleted transplantation in children. Molecular barcoding with unique molecular identifiers was used for the TCRbeta library. TCRdb processed the PCR reads anew with MiXCR; each CDR3 protein has one entry. Of 550,000 to 800,000 distinct CDR3 sequences listed, 13% are singletons. Only a few counts were recorded for this clonotype. This CDR3 region has 17 residues. V shed 0 bases and J shed 1 base, with 12 bases lying between them. The germline V gene encodes CDR1 LNHNV and CDR2 YYDKDF (reference sequence).

V and J are TRBV15 and TRBJ2-2, with D perhaps matching TRBD1 (5 bases). This sequence was found in a girl aged 2-10 years with congenital amegakaryocytic thrombocytopenia, due to receive a stem cell transplant. Source: PBMCs, taken before TCRalphabeta/CD19-depleted stem cell transplant. The CDR3 spells CATSRDPPRVNTGELFF. DNA for the CDR3: TGTGCCACCAGCAGAGATCCCCCCAGGGTGAACACCGGGGAGCTGTTTTTT.